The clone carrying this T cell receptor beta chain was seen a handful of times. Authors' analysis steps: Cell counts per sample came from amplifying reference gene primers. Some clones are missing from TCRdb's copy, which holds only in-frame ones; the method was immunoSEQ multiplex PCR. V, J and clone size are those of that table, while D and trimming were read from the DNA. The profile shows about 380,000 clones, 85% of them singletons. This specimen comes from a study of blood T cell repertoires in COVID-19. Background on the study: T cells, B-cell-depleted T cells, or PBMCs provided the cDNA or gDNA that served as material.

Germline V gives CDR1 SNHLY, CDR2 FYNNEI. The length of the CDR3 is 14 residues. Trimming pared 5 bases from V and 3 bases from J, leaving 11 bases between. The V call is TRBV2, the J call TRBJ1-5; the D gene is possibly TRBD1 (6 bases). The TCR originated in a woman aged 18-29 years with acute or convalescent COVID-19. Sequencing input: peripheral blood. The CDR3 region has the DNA TGTGCCAGCAGTTTCACAGGGCCCAATCAGCCCCAGCATTTT. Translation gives CASSFTGPNQPQHF.